This paragraph covers one T cell receptor beta chain sequence. Its antigen is unknown. The same CDR3 is also encoded by other DNA sequences in this sample. This sample is part of a study of cytomegalovirus exposure and HLA in healthy donors. Use of 60 Vbeta and 13 Jbeta primers characterized the PCR. Libraries were prepared by immunoSEQ multiplex PCR; TCRdb keeps only in-frame clonotypes and omits some of them. Seen here are about 140,000 clones, 78% observed once, and the top ten hold over 2%. Study-level results: In a later analysis, TCR beta V- and J-gene trimming was associated with a missense DCLRE1C variant.

The CDR3 has 15 residues. V was pared by 0 bases and J by 0 bases, with 8 bases between. Looked up from germline, CDR1 is KGHSH and CDR2 is LQKENI. Sequenced material: PBMCs. The clonotype originates from a woman between 18 and 29 years old in good health and CMV-seropositive. J is TRBJ1-1 and V is TRBV18, with D maybe TRBD1 (6 bases). The CDR3 sequence is CASSPPGQLNTEAFF. CDR3 nucleotides: TGTGCCAGCTCACCACCGGGACAACTGAACACTGAAGCTTTCTTT.